A selection of T cell receptor beta chains follows, all from one sample in a study of shared clonotypes between healthy human individuals. Clones were sequenced by immunoSEQ multiplex PCR, and TCRdb holds only the in-frame ones, with some missing. The data contain 2 million or so clones, around 96% of them singletons. Specimen: naive CD8+ T cells sorted from blood. These receptors were collected from a man between 18 and 29 years old in good health. Each CDR3 is given with its conserved first and last residue. Fields, in order: CDR3 DNA, CDR3 protein, V gene, J gene, clone size, D gene. A D gene is named only where the DNA matches it firmly. For some rows the clone size is stated as once, few or many, or as a class when expanded; others skip it.

TGCAGTGCCGGTAACACCGGGGAGCTGTTTTTT	CSAGNTGELFF	TRBV20-1	TRBJ2-2	NA	NA
TGTGCCAGCAAAGGTGGGCAGGGGTATGGCTACACCTTC	CASKGGQGYGYTF	TRBV2	TRBJ1-2	NA	NA
TGTGCCAGCAGCCGGGGTCCCGGGACAGGGATCTACGAGCAGTACTTC	CASSRGPGTGIYEQYF	TRBV21-1	TRBJ2-7	NA	NA
TGTGCCTGGAGAGTGGGGACAGTCACTGAAGCTTTCTTT	CAWRVGTVTEAFF	TRBV30	TRBJ1-1	NA	TRBD1
TGCGCCAGCAGCCAAGATTACGGTAGCACAGATACGCAGTATTTT	CASSQDYGSTDTQYF	TRBV4-3	TRBJ2-3	NA	NA
TGCGCCAGCAGCCTACAGGGCGCCTCCCCTGAAGCTTTCTTT	CASSLQGASPEAFF	TRBV5-1	TRBJ1-1	NA	NA
TGCAGCGTTGCCCGGGGTGAGGACTATGGCTACACCTTC	CSVARGEDYGYTF	TRBV29-1	TRBJ1-2	NA	NA
TGTGCTAGTAACACGGGGGCTGAAGAGACCCAGTACTTC	CASNTGAEETQYF	TRBV12-5	TRBJ2-5	once	NA
TGTGCCAGCAGAGTAGCGGGGTCGGATACGCAGTATTTT	CASRVAGSDTQYF	TRBV6-1	TRBJ2-3	NA	TRBD2
TGTGCCATCCTTCGAACAGTCAACACTGAAGCTTTCTTT	CAILRTVNTEAFF	TRBV6-1	TRBJ1-1	NA	NA
TGTGCCAGCACTGGAGAGAACTATGGCTACACCTTC	CASTGENYGYTF	TRBV28	TRBJ1-2	NA	NA
TGTGCCAGCAGCGTAGGAGGGGAAGACTACGAGCAGTACTTC	CASSVGGEDYEQYF	TRBV9	TRBJ2-7	NA	NA
TGTGCCTGGAGTGTACAGGCAGGACAGCCCCAGCATTTT	CAWSVQAGQPQHF	TRBV30	TRBJ1-5	NA	NA
TGTGCCAGCAGCGTAGATGGATTACCCATGAACACTGAAGCTTTCTTT	CASSVDGLPMNTEAFF	TRBV9	TRBJ1-1	NA	NA
TGCGCCAGCAGCCAAGAAAGATCTGGGACAGACACATATGGCTACACCTTC	CASSQERSGTDTYGYTF	TRBV4-1	TRBJ1-2	NA	TRBD1
TGTGCCAGCAGTGGGGGACAGGGAATGGGATATGGCTACACCTTC	CASSGGQGMGYGYTF	TRBV27	TRBJ1-2	NA	TRBD1
TGCGCCAGCAGCCCCCGGAGCGGGGCCTACGAGCAGTGCTTC	CASSPRSGAYEQCF	TRBV5-1	TRBJ2-7	NA	TRBD2
TGTGCCAGCAGCGACTGGGGGACGGGATCACCCCTCCACTTT	CASSDWGTGSPLHF	TRBV7-9	TRBJ1-6	once	NA
TGTGCCAGCAGTGAATTGAGGGTCGGCTATAATTCACCCCTCCACTTT	CASSELRVGYNSPLHF	TRBV25-1	TRBJ1-6	NA	NA
TGTGCCAGCAGTGAGGAGGACGAGCAGTACTTC	CASSEEDEQYF	TRBV2	TRBJ2-7	once	NA
TGTGCCAGCAGTTTTGGTCGGGCCTACGAGCAGTACTTC	CASSFGRAYEQYF	TRBV28	TRBJ2-7	once	NA
TGCGCCAGCAGTGCTAGCGGGGGCAACACCGGGGAGCTGTTTTTT	CASSASGGNTGELFF	TRBV10-1	TRBJ2-2	NA	TRBD2
TGCGCCAGCAGCCACGCGGGACAGGGGTATGAGCAGTACTTC	CASSHAGQGYEQYF	TRBV4-1	TRBJ2-7	NA	TRBD1
TGTGCCAGTAGTATGGGTCACTCCTACAATGAGCAGTTCTTC	CASSMGHSYNEQFF	TRBV19	TRBJ2-1	NA	NA
TGTGCCAGTAGGCTACAGGGGGGAGCCGGGGAGCTGTTTTTT	CASRLQGGAGELFF	TRBV19	TRBJ2-2	once	TRBD1
TGTGCTAGTGGTTTGAGGGTCGGGGTAACGTTCACTGAAGCTTTCTTT	CASGLRVGVTFTEAFF	TRBV12-5	TRBJ1-1	NA	NA
TGCGCCAGCAGCCAAGATCAGGCTAGCTTCTACGAGCAGTACTTC	CASSQDQASFYEQYF	TRBV4-1	TRBJ2-7	NA	NA
TGCGCCAGCAGCTTGGCCTTATTAGCGGGTTCGACTTACAATGAGCAGTTCTTC	CASSLALLAGSTYNEQFF	TRBV5-1	TRBJ2-1	NA	TRBD2
TGTGCCAGCACCTCGGGAGGGGGCTCGACAGATACGCAGTATTTT	CASTSGGGSTDTQYF	TRBV28	TRBJ2-3	NA	NA
TGCGCCAGCAGCCAAACGGGGGGACCTTCCTACGAGCAGTACTTC	CASSQTGGPSYEQYF	TRBV4-1	TRBJ2-7	NA	TRBD2
TGTGCCAGCAGAGAGGGGGGACTAGCGGGCTACAATGAGCAGTTCTTC	CASREGGLAGYNEQFF	TRBV6-6	TRBJ2-1	NA	TRBD2
TGCGCCAGCAGCCACCGACAGAAATTGAACACTGAAGCTTTCTTT	CASSHRQKLNTEAFF	TRBV4-1	TRBJ1-1	NA	NA
TGTGCCAGCAGCTTCAGGGGGGGTGCAACTAATGAAAAACTGTTTTTT	CASSFRGGATNEKLFF	TRBV11-2	TRBJ1-4	NA	TRBD1
TGCGCCAGCAGCCAAGTTGGGGGTTCCAGCTCCTACGAGCAGTACTTC	CASSQVGGSSSYEQYF	TRBV4-1	TRBJ2-7	NA	NA
TGTGCCTGGAGTTTGGGGGGCGGAGAGACCCAGTACTTC	CAWSLGGGETQYF	TRBV30	TRBJ2-5	NA	NA
TGTGCCTGGACCTGGAGACAGGGGGCCATCGGGGAGCTGTTTTTT	CAWTWRQGAIGELFF	TRBV30	TRBJ2-2	NA	TRBD1
TGTGCCAGCAGACGGGACGATCCGTTTCAGCCCCAGCATTTT	CASRRDDPFQPQHF	TRBV28	TRBJ1-5	NA	NA
TGCAGCGTTTTGAGGCATGAGGACTATGGCTACACCTTC	CSVLRHEDYGYTF	TRBV29-1	TRBJ1-2	NA	NA
TGTGCCAGCAGCTTATTTTCCCAGGGGGTAGAAAAACTGTTTTTT	CASSLFSQGVEKLFF	TRBV13	TRBJ1-4	NA	TRBD1
TGTGCCAGCAGTGGACTCCTTGAACGGGCGGGCGAGCAGTTCTTC	CASSGLLERAGEQFF	TRBV6-1	TRBJ2-1	NA	NA
TGTGCCAGCAGCTTAGGAGGGGGCGGAGAGACCCAGTACTTC	CASSLGGGGETQYF	TRBV7-8	TRBJ2-5	NA	TRBD1
TGTGCCATCAGTGGGGGGACTCCTTCCTACGAGCAGTACTTC	CAISGGTPSYEQYF	TRBV10-3	TRBJ2-7	NA	NA
TGCAGCGTTGAGGGGAAGGACCTCTATGGCTACACCTTC	CSVEGKDLYGYTF	TRBV29-1	TRBJ1-2	NA	NA
TGTGCCAGCAGCCCCTACATAGGAGGGGCTAACTATGGCTACACCTTC	CASSPYIGGANYGYTF	TRBV7-2	TRBJ1-2	NA	NA
TGTGCCAGCAGTCCCCTGGGGGCAGGGGAGAACTATGGCTACACCTTC	CASSPLGAGENYGYTF	TRBV28	TRBJ1-2	NA	NA
TGTGCCAGCAGTGAAACCCCCGACTCGTTGGGAGTGCAGGGCTTTAGGAATGAGCAGTTCTTC	CASSETPDSLGVQGFRNEQFF	TRBV6-1	TRBJ2-1	NA	NA
TGTGCCAGCAGCTTGTATACATCAAGGGTCGGCTACACCTTC	CASSLYTSRVGYTF	TRBV5-4	TRBJ1-2	NA	NA
TGTGCCAGCAGCTTGGATGACAGCCCCAATCAGCCCCAGCATTTT	CASSLDDSPNQPQHF	TRBV5-8	TRBJ1-5	once	NA
TGTGCCAGCAGCCCGTCGGGTGAGGGGCCTTACGAGCAGTACTTC	CASSPSGEGPYEQYF	TRBV7-2	TRBJ2-7	NA	NA
TGTGCCTGGAGTGGATCATCGCGAGGCGAGCAGTACTTC	CAWSGSSRGEQYF	TRBV30	TRBJ2-7	NA	NA